This passage covers 8 T cell receptor beta chains from one sample sequenced in a study of blood T cell repertoires in COVID-19. Produced via immunoSEQ multiplex PCR; TCRdb's table is partial and in-frame only. The table includes roughly 180,000 clones, less than 85% detected once. The sequenced sample was PBMCs or T cells enriched from blood (not recorded which). These TCRs come from a man in his sixties who had recovered from COVID-19.

The V gene is TRBV10-3, the J gene TRBJ1-6; perhaps TRBD1 as D (6 bases). With 4 bases removed from V and 10 bases from J, the gap between germline ends came to 17 bases. This CDR3 region has 15 residues. Germline-derived CDR1 and CDR2 are ENHRY and SYGVKD. The CDR3 nucleotides read TGTGCCATCAGTGGAACTAGGACAGCGGAATCACCCCTCCACTTT. Translation: CAISGTRTAESPLHF.

This chain uses TRBV24-1 with TRBJ1-5, with TRBD1 identical over 9 bases. Germline V CDR1 and CDR2: KGHDR, SFDVKD. V gave up 1 base and J gave up 0 bases; unmatched junction bases: 15. This CDR3 has 21 amino acids. This chain's CDR3 is CATSDLSGRVGQGYSNQPQHF. CDR3 DNA sequence: TGTGCCACCAGTGATTTAAGTGGTAGGGTGGGACAGGGATATAGCAATCAGCCCCAGCATTTT.

The chain employs TRBV6-5 and TRBJ1-1; possible D gene TRBD1, 6 bases. The CDR3 length is 13 residues. V shed 6 bases and J shed 3 bases, with 11 bases lying between them. Germline CDR1 MNHEY, CDR2 SVGAGI. CDR3 DNA: TGTGCCAGCAGCGAGGGGGGGGACACTGAAGCTTTCTTT. Amino acids: CASSEGGDTEAFF.

The rearrangement joins TRBV28 to TRBJ2-1, with D possibly TRBD2 on 5 matching bases. Trimming pared 2 bases from V and 10 bases from J, leaving 27 bases between. This CDR3 contains 18 residues. Germline V gives CDR1 MDHEN, CDR2 SYDVKM. Written as DNA, the CDR3 is TGTGCCAGCAGTTTAGAGGAGGCTATTGACCCTCCCCTAGGAGAGCAGTTCTTC. It encodes CASSLEEAIDPPLGEQFF. The complete variable domain, with remaining parts taken from reference TRBV28 and TRBJ2-1, reads DVKVTQSSRYLVKRTGEKVFLECVQDMDHENMFWYRQDPGLGLRLIYFSYDVKMKEKGDIPEGYSVSREKKERFSLILESASTNQTSMYLCASSLEEAIDPPLGEQFFGPGTRLTVL.

The gene calls are TRBV28 and TRBJ2-7; tentative D call: TRBD2 (5 bases). Germline CDR1 reads MDHEN; CDR2 reads SYDVKM. CDR3 size: 16 residues. V was shortened by 2 bases and J by 1 base, with 15 bases between the two germline ends. The CDR3 DNA follows: TGTGCCAGCAGTTTAAGCTCGAATCGGGGATCCTACGAGCAGTACTTC. Protein sequence: CASSLSSNRGSYEQYF.

This chain uses TRBV19 with TRBJ2-7; 8 nucleotides match TRBD2. With V trimmed by 3 bases and J by 3 bases, 7 bases remained unmatched. The CDR3 spans 15 residues. In germline, CDR1 is LNHDA, CDR2 SQIVND (reference sequence). This chain's CDR3 is CASSISAGGHYEQYF. The CDR3 DNA reads TGTGCCAGTAGTATTTCGGCGGGAGGCCACTACGAGCAGTACTTC.

The chain employs TRBV7-8 and TRBJ1-1, with TRBD1 matching 10 bases. The V and J ends lost 2 bases and 4 bases, in that order; junction bases with no gene match: 7. The CDR3 totals 16 residues. Germline CDR1 reads SGHVS; CDR2 reads FQNEAQ. The CDR3 here is CASSLSMTGGTTEAFF. The CDR3 DNA reads as TGTGCCAGCAGCTTATCGATGACAGGGGGCACCACTGAAGCTTTCTTT.

The chain uses TRBV28 and TRBJ1-5; the D gene is possibly TRBD1 (5 bases). V was trimmed by 1 base and J by 0 bases, leaving 7 bases between them. CDR1 and CDR2 (germline): MDHEN, SYDVKM. This CDR3 has 15 amino acids. Here the CDR3 reads CASSLLDTSNQPQHF. The CDR3 nucleotides are TGTGCCAGCAGTTTATTGGACACTAGCAATCAGCCCCAGCATTTT. The full variable domain, with the rest looked up from reference TRBV28 and TRBJ1-5, is DVKVTQSSRYLVKRTGEKVFLECVQDMDHENMFWYRQDPGLGLRLIYFSYDVKMKEKGDIPEGYSVSREKKERFSLILESASTNQTSMYLCASSLLDTSNQPQHFGDGTRLSIL.